One and the same sample provided the 32 T cell receptor beta chains below, sequenced in a study of graft-versus-host responses after intestinal transplantation. TCRdb keeps only in-frame clones here, not all; method: immunoSEQ multiplex PCR. This sample has approximately 90,000 clones, with about 90% found just once. For these receptors, no antigen is known. The specimen was unstimulated CD8+ T cells sorted from spleen or lymph node cells, collected before intestinal transplant. Receptor source: a human donor who received an intestinal transplant.

The chain combines TRBV6-1 with TRBJ1-1; TRBD1 might be the D (6 bases). The ends were cut back, 6 bases at V and 3 bases at J, with 17 bases in the middle. Germline CDR1 reads MNHNS; CDR2 reads SASEGT. This CDR3 region has 15 residues. The CDR3 is CASRNTNRDHTEAFF. The CDR3 nucleotides are TGTGCCAGCAGAAATACAAACAGGGACCACACTGAAGCTTTCTTT.

V gene TRBV6-5 combines with J gene TRBJ1-2; D may be TRBD1 (6 bases). CDR1 is MNHEY, CDR2 SVGAGI, per germline. The CDR3 is 14 amino acids. Deletions cut 2 bases from V and 7 bases from J, with 14 bases between. Here the CDR3 DNA reads TGTGCCAGCAGTTACAGTACAGGGTTTCTTGGCTACACCTTC. Its protein product is CASSYSTGFLGYTF.

V is TRBV9 and J is TRBJ1-2; D might be TRBD1 (5 bases). V lost 0 bases to trimming and J lost 5 bases, with 8 bases between them. CDR1 SGDLS and CDR2 YYNGEE come from the germline V gene. The CDR3 totals 13 residues. In DNA, the CDR3 is TGTGCCAGCAGCGTAGGGGCAGGGTATGGCTACACCTTC. Protein product: CASSVGAGYGYTF.

This clone was detected only a few times. The gene calls are TRBV6-1 and TRBJ1-4; D not resolved. This CDR3 contains 15 residues. V lost 0 bases, J lost 2 bases, and 7 bases lay in between. From germline, CDR1 is MNHNS and CDR2 SASEGT. The CDR3 DNA follows: TGTGCCAGCAGTGAAGCGAGGGTCACTAATGAAAAACTGTTTTTT. It is translated as CASSEARVTNEKLFF.

The table lists this clone with a few counts. The V gene is TRBV9, the J gene TRBJ1-1; D uncertain. Trimming stripped 3 bases from V and 0 bases from J, with 9 bases between. Germline V lookup: CDR1 SGDLS, CDR2 YYNGEE. The CDR3 spans 14 residues. Written as DNA, the CDR3 is TGTGCCAGCAGCGCCGACGGAATGAACACTGAAGCTTTCTTT. This translates into CASSADGMNTEAFF.

This chain links TRBV6-5 with TRBJ1-2; D is unresolved. Germline CDR1 MNHEY, CDR2 SVGAGI. Trimming removed 2 bases at V and 10 bases at J, with 11 bases between. The CDR3 is 12 amino acids. The CDR3 DNA sequence: TGTGCCAGCAGTTACGGAGCGGGGTTCTACACCTTC. Translating it yields CASSYGAGFYTF.

This clone was seen more than once but under ten times. Germline and junction disagree at one end, which may indicate a read error. The chain links TRBV2 to TRBJ2-7, with 7 bases matching TRBD1. This CDR3 region has 11 residues. Germline loops: CDR1 SNHLY, CDR2 FYNNEI. This chain's CDR3 is CASREPTGNHF. DNA for the CDR3: TGTGCCAGCAGGGAACCGACAGGGAACCACTTC.

This chain links TRBV10-2 with TRBJ2-5; unclear D gene. The germline V gene encodes CDR1 WSHSY and CDR2 SAAADI. The V and J ends lost 2 bases and 1 base respectively, with 5 bases between them. This CDR3 contains 13 residues. The CDR3 nucleotides read TGCGCCAGCAGTGAGGGTACCCAAGAGACCCAGTACTTC. It yields the protein CASSEGTQETQYF.

V is TRBV13 and J is TRBJ1-4, with 8 positions matching TRBD1. J lost 17 bases, V lost 5 bases, and 10 bases had no gene match. This CDR3 comprises 12 residues. Germline-derived CDR1 and CDR2 are PRHDT and FYEKMQ (reference sequence). This chain's CDR3 is CASSHGQGALFF. As DNA, the CDR3 is TGTGCCAGCAGCCACGGACAGGGCGCCCTTTTTTTT.

The CDR3 DNA reads as TGTGCCAGCAGCCTCGGACAGGCGAAGAACACTGAAGCTTTCTTT. This codes for CASSLGQAKNTEAFF. This rearrangement joins TRBV6-6 to TRBJ1-1; 7 bases line up with TRBD1. Germline CDR1 and CDR2: MNHNY and SVGAGI (reference sequence). After removal of 6 bases from V and 1 base from J, the junction contained 8 bases not matched to a gene. The CDR3 is 15 amino acids.

The V gene is TRBV21-1, the J gene TRBJ2-5; the table calls TRBD2, which could not be checked here. TRBV21-1 is an annotated pseudogene. The CDR3 spans 14 residues. CDR3 coding DNA: TGTGCCAGCATCCGATCCGTAGATCAAGAGACCCAGTACTTC. Amino acid sequence: CASIRSVDQETQYF.

The chain carries TRBV5-1 and TRBJ1-2, with D unresolved. In germline, CDR1 is SGHRS, CDR2 YFSETQ. V was trimmed by 0 bases and J by 2 bases, leaving 8 bases between them. The CDR3 extends over 14 amino acids. CDR3: CASSLEAENYGYTF. The CDR3 coding sequence is TGCGCCAGCAGCTTGGAAGCGGAAAACTATGGCTACACCTTC.

V is TRBV4-1 and J is TRBJ2-7, with 9 bases lining up with TRBD1. The CDR3 is 16 residues long. The germline V gene has CDR1 MGHRA and CDR2 YSYEKL. Unmatched junction bases numbered 9, after V lost 1 base and J lost 5 bases. The CDR3 sequence is CASSQVPGQGDHEQYF. CDR3 in DNA: TGCGCCAGCAGCCAAGTCCCGGGACAGGGAGACCACGAGCAGTACTTC.

This chain joins TRBV7-9 and TRBJ2-1; 14 bases fit TRBD2. The CDR3 length is 16 residues. The germline CDR1 and CDR2 sequences are SEHNR and FQNEAQ (reference sequence). The V segment lost 8 bases and the J segment 6 bases; nucleotides outside the gene matches: 9. This CDR3 reads CASSGTSGSYGNEQFF. CDR3 sequence (DNA): TGTGCCAGCTCGGGGACTAGCGGGAGTTACGGCAATGAGCAGTTCTTC.

The chain combines TRBV6-1 with TRBJ2-5; 7 bases align to TRBD1. The CDR3 spans 16 residues. Trimming took 1 base from V and 5 from J; bases not matched to a gene: 10. Germline CDR1 is MNHNS and CDR2 is SASEGT. The CDR3 reads CASSEVLGQEMETQYF. CDR3 coding DNA: TGTGCCAGCAGTGAAGTTCTAGGACAGGAAATGGAGACCCAGTACTTC.

This chain uses TRBV27 with TRBJ1-1, with D hard to call. The germline CDR1 and CDR2 sequences are MNHEY and SMNVEV (reference sequence). Trimming cost V 7 bases and J 6 bases, with 18 bases left between them. The CDR3 is made up of 14 amino acids. The CDR3 sequence is CASKSGVLLSEAFF. In DNA form, the CDR3 reads TGTGCCAGCAAGTCCGGGGTTTTATTATCTGAAGCTTTCTTT.

The V and J genes are TRBV7-6 and TRBJ2-1, with no clear D. This CDR3 has 12 residues. Trimming cost V 4 bases and J 5 bases, with 6 bases left between them. Germline V gene data show CDR1 as SGHVS and CDR2 as FNYEAQ. Written as DNA, the CDR3 is TGTGCCAGCAGCTACTTGGACAATGAGCAGTTCTTC. Amino acids: CASSYLDNEQFF.

The chain joins TRBV13 to TRBJ2-5; TRBD2 aligns across 7 bases. Germline CDR1 and CDR2: PRHDT and FYEKMQ (reference sequence). V lost 5 bases and J lost 0; bases outside the gene matches: 6. This CDR3 region has 15 residues. This chain's CDR3 is CASSPRSGDQETQYF. As DNA, the CDR3 is TGTGCCAGCAGCCCGAGGAGCGGGGACCAAGAGACCCAGTACTTC.

The chain carries TRBV6-5 and TRBJ2-1; TRBD2 is a possible D gene (5 bases). V was pared by 8 bases and J by 7 bases, with 21 bases between. The CDR3 spans 15 residues. From germline, CDR1 is MNHEY and CDR2 SVGAGI. CDR3: CASAPFGSASNEQFF. In nucleotides, the CDR3 is TGTGCCAGCGCCCCCTTTGGTAGCGCTAGTAATGAGCAGTTCTTC.

CDR3 in DNA: TGTGCCAGCAGTGAATGGACAGAACACGAGCAGTACTTC. It codes for CASSEWTEHEQYF. This chain uses TRBV6-1 with TRBJ2-7, with D tentatively TRBD1 (6 bases). Germline CDR1 is MNHNS and CDR2 is SASEGT. V lost 2 bases and J 5 bases, leaving 10 bases between the germline ends. The CDR3 is 13 residues long.

The CDR3 DNA follows: TGCGCCAGCAGCCAGGCGGCAGGGGGGATGAATGAAAAACTGTTTTTT. It specifies CASSQAAGGMNEKLFF. The V gene is TRBV4-1, the J gene TRBJ1-4; 7 bases map to TRBD1. V trimming: 3 bases; J trimming: 5 bases; junction bases outside the gene matches: 9. The CDR3 is made up of 16 amino acids. Looked up from germline, CDR1 is MGHRA and CDR2 is YSYEKL.

This clone has only one observation. The chain carries TRBV4-1 and TRBJ2-1; D remains ambiguous. Trimming left V 1 base short and J 10 bases short, with 11 bases between. This CDR3 region has 13 residues. In germline, CDR1 is MGHRA, CDR2 YSYEKL. The CDR3, as DNA: TGCGCCAGCAGCCAAGGATCTGAGAAAGAGCAGTTCTTC. As protein: CASSQGSEKEQFF.

This sequence joins TRBV14 and TRBJ1-3, with unresolved D. Germline values: CDR1 SGHDN, CDR2 FVKESK. Trimming removed 1 base at V and 5 bases at J, with 12 bases between. The CDR3 totals 15 residues. CDR3 bases: TGTGCCAGCAGCCAAGCGGGCGTTGGGAGAAACACCATATATTTT. As protein: CASSQAGVGRNTIYF.

The J gene is TRBJ1-5, the V gene TRBV18, with a tentative D call TRBD1 (5 bases). The CDR3 has 14 residues. Germline V CDR1 and CDR2: KGHSH, LQKENI. V lost 0 bases and J lost 4, with 7 bases in between. The CDR3 spells CASSPPGVNQPQHF. CDR3 coding DNA: TGTGCCAGCTCACCACCGGGGGTGAATCAGCCCCAGCATTTT.

The CDR3 protein is CASSVAWEPGQGLYEQYF. As DNA, the CDR3 is TGTGCCAGCAGCGTAGCTTGGGAACCGGGACAGGGCTTATACGAGCAGTACTTC. V and J are TRBV9 and TRBJ2-7; 9 bases align to TRBD1. Germline assignment: CDR1 SGDLS and CDR2 YYNGEE. The CDR3 extends over 18 amino acids. Trimming removed 0 bases from V and 4 bases from J; junction bases left unmatched: 14.

The J gene is TRBJ1-6, the V gene TRBV6-1, with 7 bases aligning to TRBD1. Germline V gene data show CDR1 as MNHNS and CDR2 as SASEGT. V dropped 3 bases and J dropped 6; count of bases not matched to a gene: 8. The CDR3 has 16 amino acids. The CDR3 reads CASSDLDRLFNSPLHF. In DNA form, the CDR3 reads TGTGCCAGCAGTGACCTGGACAGGCTTTTTAATTCACCCCTCCACTTT.

The rearrangement joins TRBV6-5 to TRBJ2-7, with D tentatively TRBD1 (5 bases). With 4 bases removed from V and 6 bases from J, the gap between germline ends came to 7 bases. Germline loops: CDR1 MNHEY, CDR2 SVGAGI. The CDR3 sequence is 11 residues long. The CDR3 is CASSFGAEQYF. CDR3 in DNA: TGTGCCAGCAGTTTTGGGGCCGAGCAGTACTTC.

The V gene is TRBV6-1, the J gene TRBJ1-5; D ambiguous. The germline CDR1 and CDR2 sequences are MNHNS and SASEGT. Trimming stripped 6 bases from V and 4 bases from J, with 19 bases between. This CDR3 spans 16 amino acids. CDR3 DNA: TGTGCCAGCAGCGAAAATTCGTTACTATCAAATCAGCCCCAGCATTTT. This encodes CASSENSLLSNQPQHF.

This clone was observed at least ten times. The chain links TRBV5-4 to TRBJ1-2; D not resolved. Trimming stripped 4 bases from V and 3 bases from J, with 10 bases between. Germline CDR1 SGHNT, CDR2 YYREEE (reference sequence). This CDR3 is 13 amino acids long. The CDR3 coding sequence is TGTGCCAGCAGCGGTAACACCTACTATGGCTACACCTTC. Translating it yields CASSGNTYYGYTF.

With regard to this clone: This CDR3 is also generated by other DNA sequences in the sample. The CDR3 DNA reads TGTGCCAGTAGTCGTCTTCCGGGACTAGCGGGGGGGCGAATGACAGATACGCAGTATTTT. It encodes CASSRLPGLAGGRMTDTQYF. The chain uses TRBV19 and TRBJ2-3, with 16 nucleotides matching TRBD2. V lost 5 bases to trimming and J lost 3 bases; unmatched junction nucleotides: 14. The CDR3 has 20 amino acids. In germline, CDR1 is LNHDA, CDR2 SQIVND (reference sequence).

This chain connects TRBV15 to TRBJ2-1, with TRBD1 matching 7 bases. The ends lost 7 bases at V and 6 bases at J; junction bases unmatched: 3. Germline V lookup: CDR1 LNHNV, CDR2 YYDKDF (reference sequence). The CDR3 contains 12 residues. The DNA for the CDR3 is TGTGCCACCACGAGGACAGGCAATGAGCAGTTCTTC. This gives the protein CATTRTGNEQFF.

This clone was seen only a few times. V is TRBV5-4 and J is TRBJ1-5; D remains ambiguous. Germline lookup yields CDR1 SGHNT and CDR2 YYREEE (reference sequence). This CDR3 has 13 residues. Trimming stripped 1 base from V and 4 bases from J, with 6 bases between. The CDR3 protein is CASSLWGNQPQHF. The CDR3 coding sequence is TGTGCCAGCAGCTTGTGGGGTAATCAGCCCCAGCATTTT.